This is a list of T cell receptor beta chains from one sample in a study of blood T cell repertoires in COVID-19. Generated by immunoSEQ multiplex PCR, the TCRdb table keeps only in-frame clones and is missing some. This table has about 92,000 clones, approximately 85% appearing once. Sample: peripheral blood. The receptors were gathered from a human donor in a cohort sampled during active COVID-19. Both conserved end residues are part of each CDR3. A D gene is named only where the DNA matches it firmly. Clone size is given for some rows only: seen once, a few or many times, or a class if the clone is expanded.

v_call	d_call	clone_size	j_call	cdr3_aa	cdr3_nt
TRBV20-1	TRBD2	-	TRBJ2-1	CASGSRNEQFF	TGCGCTAGCGGGAGCAGGAATGAGCAGTTCTTC
TRBV7-3	-	-	TRBJ2-1	CASSLARDYNEQFF	TGTGCCAGCAGCTTAGCGCGGGACTACAATGAGCAGTTCTTC
TRBV19	TRBD1	-	TRBJ2-7	CASRPDRGHYEQYF	TGTGCCAGTAGACCCGACAGGGGACACTACGAGCAGTACTTC
TRBV14	-	once	TRBJ1-2	CASSQGLQVYGYTF	TGTGCCAGCAGCCAAGGTCTCCAGGTCTATGGCTACACCTTC
TRBV5-1	-	-	TRBJ1-4	CASSPMGDKEKLFF	TGCGCCAGCAGCCCAATGGGGGACAAGGAAAAACTGTTTTTT
TRBV6-2/TRBV6-3	-	-	TRBJ1-2	CASSYGGDYGYTF	TGTGCCAGCAGTTACGGAGGGGACTATGGCTACACCTTC
TRBV5-1	-	-	TRBJ2-7	CASSYSRTPHEQYF	TGCGCCAGCAGCTACTCGAGAACCCCTCATGAGCAGTACTTC
TRBV14	TRBD2	-	TRBJ2-7	CASSHATSGRTYEQYF	TGTGCCAGCAGCCACGCGACTAGCGGGCGAACCTACGAGCAGTACTTC
TRBV5-6	TRBD1	-	TRBJ1-5	CASSTLGDRAQQPQHF	TGTGCCAGCTCCACCCTAGGGGACAGGGCCCAACAGCCCCAGCATTTT
TRBV4-3	-	-	TRBJ2-1	CASSQDFSDEQFF	TGCGCCAGCAGCCAAGATTTCAGCGATGAGCAGTTCTTC
TRBV19	TRBD1	-	TRBJ1-1	CASSIDRDAEAFF	TGTGCCAGTAGTATCGACAGGGATGCTGAAGCTTTCTTT